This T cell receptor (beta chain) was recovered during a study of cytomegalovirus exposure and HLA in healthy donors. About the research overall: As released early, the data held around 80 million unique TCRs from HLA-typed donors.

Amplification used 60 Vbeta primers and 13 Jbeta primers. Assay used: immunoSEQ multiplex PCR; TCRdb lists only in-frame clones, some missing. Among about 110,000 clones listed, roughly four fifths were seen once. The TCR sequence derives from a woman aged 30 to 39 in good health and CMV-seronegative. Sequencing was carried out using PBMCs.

CDR3 in amino acids: CASSLGSQGRSSYEQYF. CDR3 bases: TGTGCCAGCAGCTTAGGAAGTCAGGGTCGGAGCTCCTACGAGCAGTACTTC. This sequence joins TRBV7-2 and TRBJ2-7, with D possibly matching TRBD1 (5 bases). V lost 1 base and J lost 0, with 16 bases in between. CDR1 and CDR2 from the germline V gene are SGHTA and FQGNSA. The CDR3 runs 17 residues. The full variable domain, its missing parts supplied by reference TRBV7-2 and TRBJ2-7, is GAGVSQSPSNKVTEKGKDVELRCDPISGHTALYWYRQSLGQGLEFLIYFQGNSAPDKSGLPSDRFSAERTGGSVSTLTIQRTQQEDSAVYLCASSLGSQGRSSYEQYFGPGTRLTVT.